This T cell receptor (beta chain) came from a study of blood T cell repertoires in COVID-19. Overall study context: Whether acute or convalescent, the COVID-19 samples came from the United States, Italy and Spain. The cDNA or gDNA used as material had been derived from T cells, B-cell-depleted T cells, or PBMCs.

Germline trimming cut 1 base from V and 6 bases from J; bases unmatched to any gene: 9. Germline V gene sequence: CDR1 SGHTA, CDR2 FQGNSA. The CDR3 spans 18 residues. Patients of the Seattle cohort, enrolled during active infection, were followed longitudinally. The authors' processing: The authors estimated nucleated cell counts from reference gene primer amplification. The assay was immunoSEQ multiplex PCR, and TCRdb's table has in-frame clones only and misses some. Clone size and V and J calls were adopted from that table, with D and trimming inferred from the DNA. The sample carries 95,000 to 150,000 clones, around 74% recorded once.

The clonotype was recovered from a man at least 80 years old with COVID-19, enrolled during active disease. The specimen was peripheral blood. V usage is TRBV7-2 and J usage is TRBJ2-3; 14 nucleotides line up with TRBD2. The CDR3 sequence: CASSLGPGLAGVGDTQYF. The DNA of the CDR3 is TGTGCCAGCAGCTTAGGCCCGGGACTAGCGGGAGTTGGGGATACGCAGTATTTT.